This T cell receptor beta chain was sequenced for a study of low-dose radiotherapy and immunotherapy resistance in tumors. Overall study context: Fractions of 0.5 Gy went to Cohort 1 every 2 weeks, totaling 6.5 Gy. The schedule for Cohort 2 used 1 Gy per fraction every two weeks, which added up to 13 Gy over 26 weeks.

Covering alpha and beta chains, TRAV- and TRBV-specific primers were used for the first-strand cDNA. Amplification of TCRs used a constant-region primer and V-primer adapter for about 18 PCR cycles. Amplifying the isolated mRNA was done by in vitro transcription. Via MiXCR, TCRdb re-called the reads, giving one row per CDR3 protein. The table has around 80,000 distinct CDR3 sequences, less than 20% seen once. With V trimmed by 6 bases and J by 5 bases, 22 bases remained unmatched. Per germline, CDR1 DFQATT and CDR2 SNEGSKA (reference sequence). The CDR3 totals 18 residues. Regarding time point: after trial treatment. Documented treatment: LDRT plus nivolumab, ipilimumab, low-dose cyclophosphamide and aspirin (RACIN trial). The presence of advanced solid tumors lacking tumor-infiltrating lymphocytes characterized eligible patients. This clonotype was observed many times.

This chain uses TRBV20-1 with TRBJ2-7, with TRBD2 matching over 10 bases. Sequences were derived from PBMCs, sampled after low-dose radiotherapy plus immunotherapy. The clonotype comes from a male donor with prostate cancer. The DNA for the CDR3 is TGCAGTGCCCTAAGGGCTAGCGGGAGAAAACTCTTCGATGACGAGCAGTACTTC. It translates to CSALRASGRKLFDDEQYF.